This T cell receptor (beta chain) was identified during a study of cytomegalovirus exposure and HLA in healthy donors. Whole-study results and caveats: With later analysis, a missense DCLRE1C variant became linked to TCR beta V- and J-gene trimming.

Of note for this clone: Its specificity is not known.

This CDR3 region has 16 residues. With 4 bases clipped from V and 8 bases from J, the junction kept 13 bases outside the gene matches. Germline CDR1 reads SGHRS; CDR2 reads YFSETQ. With 60 Vbeta and 13 Jbeta primers, the PCR was carried out. Sequencing was performed with immunoSEQ multiplex PCR; in TCRdb, only in-frame clones are kept and a portion is missing. The table includes around 92,000 clones, around three quarters detected once. Though nominally healthy at sampling, donors likely had unrecorded immune exposures. The CMV serostatus of this donor went unrecorded. This chain links TRBV5-1 with TRBJ2-1; 9 nucleotides line up with TRBD2. The receptor was derived from a human donor in good health. The sample comprised PBMCs. For the CDR3, the DNA is TGCGCCAGCAGCCTCAGCCTAGCGGGGAGTATCGATGAGCAGTTCTTC. Residues: CASSLSLAGSIDEQFF.